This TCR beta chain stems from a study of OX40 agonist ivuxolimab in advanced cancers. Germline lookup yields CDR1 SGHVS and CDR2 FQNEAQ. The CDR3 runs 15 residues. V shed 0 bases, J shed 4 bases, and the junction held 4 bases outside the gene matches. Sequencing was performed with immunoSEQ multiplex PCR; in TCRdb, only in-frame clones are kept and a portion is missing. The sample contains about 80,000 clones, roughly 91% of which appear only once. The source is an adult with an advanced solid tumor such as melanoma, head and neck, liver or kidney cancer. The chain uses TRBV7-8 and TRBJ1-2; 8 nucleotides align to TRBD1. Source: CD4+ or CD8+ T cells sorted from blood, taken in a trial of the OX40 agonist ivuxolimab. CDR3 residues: CASSLADRGTYGYTF. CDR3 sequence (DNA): TGTGCCAGCAGCTTAGCAGACAGGGGAACCTATGGCTACACCTTC.